These T cell receptor beta chains were read from a single sample in a study of blood T cell repertoires in COVID-19. Clones were read by immunoSEQ multiplex PCR, and TCRdb kept only the in-frame ones, dropping some. Of about 330,000 clones listed, more than 85% are singletons. Sample: PBMCs or T cells enriched from blood (not recorded which). The receptors here all came from a woman in her twenties or thirties who had recovered from COVID-19. Both conserved end residues are trimmed from each CDR3. The D gene is left open where the match is weak. Not every row has a clone size; where given, it reads once, few, many or a size class.

clone size: -; V gene: TRBV7-8; D gene: TRBD1; J gene: TRBJ1-2; CDR3 protein: ASSLVAPDRVGGYT
clone size: -; V gene: TRBV6-6; D gene: TRBD2; J gene: TRBJ2-1; CDR3 protein: ASSFESSGGNEQF
clone size: once; V gene: TRBV10-3; D gene: TRBD1; J gene: TRBJ1-1; CDR3 protein: AISERFTGGTEAF
clone size: -; V gene: TRBV9; D gene: TRBD2; J gene: TRBJ2-7; CDR3 protein: ASSVGLAGAYEQY
clone size: -; V gene: TRBV3-1/TRBV3-2; D gene: -; J gene: TRBJ1-5; CDR3 protein: ASSQGPRRGLGIQPQH
clone size: -; V gene: TRBV4-3; D gene: -; J gene: TRBJ1-5; CDR3 protein: ASSLKIGGNQPQH
clone size: -; V gene: TRBV29-1; D gene: TRBD1; J gene: TRBJ1-2; CDR3 protein: SVVPGQGPQLYGYT
clone size: -; V gene: TRBV19; D gene: -; J gene: TRBJ2-5; CDR3 protein: ASSIGPYQETQY
clone size: -; V gene: TRBV6-2/TRBV6-3; D gene: -; J gene: TRBJ2-1; CDR3 protein: ASSYQRGNEQF
clone size: -; V gene: TRBV5-1; D gene: -; J gene: TRBJ2-2; CDR3 protein: ASHTANTGELF
clone size: -; V gene: TRBV19; D gene: -; J gene: TRBJ1-6; CDR3 protein: ASRQGDSPLH
clone size: -; V gene: TRBV6-5; D gene: -; J gene: TRBJ1-3; CDR3 protein: ASSALTGSGNTIY
clone size: -; V gene: TRBV30; D gene: -; J gene: TRBJ1-4; CDR3 protein: ACPGASRSEKLF
clone size: -; V gene: TRBV6-1; D gene: TRBD1; J gene: TRBJ2-7; CDR3 protein: ASSDRDRGVYEQY
clone size: few; V gene: TRBV6-6; D gene: -; J gene: TRBJ1-1; CDR3 protein: ASRRPQDTEAF
clone size: -; V gene: TRBV5-6; D gene: TRBD1; J gene: TRBJ2-2; CDR3 protein: ASSSTGVSTGELF
clone size: -; V gene: TRBV3-1/TRBV3-2; D gene: -; J gene: TRBJ1-2; CDR3 protein: ASSQITAPEGYT
clone size: -; V gene: TRBV11-2; D gene: -; J gene: TRBJ2-5; CDR3 protein: ASSPPGRQETQY
clone size: few; V gene: TRBV11-3; D gene: -; J gene: TRBJ1-1; CDR3 protein: ASSLKGDTEAF
clone size: -; V gene: TRBV2; D gene: TRBD1; J gene: TRBJ1-5; CDR3 protein: ASRGPRRGPQYSNQPQH
clone size: -; V gene: TRBV19; D gene: -; J gene: TRBJ2-5; CDR3 protein: ASKKRSGNDGETQY
clone size: -; V gene: TRBV29-1; D gene: -; J gene: TRBJ1-3; CDR3 protein: SVAPLFGNTIY
clone size: -; V gene: TRBV15; D gene: -; J gene: TRBJ2-5; CDR3 protein: ATSRNPRREETQY